This T cell receptor (beta chain) is drawn from a study of OX40 agonist ivuxolimab in advanced cancers. As for the study in general: Six ivuxolimab dose levels, 0.01 to 10 mg/kg, were given intravenously every 2 weeks. Cohort: more than 75% men, mean age about 60, aged about 20 to 90.

Only in-frame clones appear in the TCRdb table, and some are missing; sequencing was by immunoSEQ multiplex PCR. The sample consists of roughly 65,000 clones, nearly 90% of them appearing once. General study results and limits: The average count of expanded clones was higher among CD8+ T cells than among CD4+.

This CDR3 has 12 amino acids. Germline lookup yields CDR1 SQVTM and CDR2 ANQGSEA. The junction had 4 bases not matched to a gene; V was cut back by 5 bases and J by 4 bases. A note on this clone: The antigen remains unidentified.

Material: CD4+ or CD8+ T cells sorted from blood, obtained in a trial of the OX40 agonist ivuxolimab. This receptor was taken from an adult with an advanced solid tumor such as melanoma, head and neck, liver or kidney cancer. This rearrangement joins TRBV29-1 to TRBJ2-7; 8 positions agree with TRBD2. In nucleotides, the CDR3 is TGCAGCGTTCGACTAGCGACATACGAGCAGTACTTC. Translation: CSVRLATYEQYF.